Listed below are T cell receptor beta chains from one sample, sequenced in a study of blood T cell repertoires in COVID-19. The repertoire was sequenced with immunoSEQ multiplex PCR; TCRdb's copy has only in-frame clones and lacks some. In the table there are roughly 260,000 clones, around nine tenths of which are singletons. The sequenced sample consisted of peripheral blood. The origin of the receptors is a man aged 40-55 years who had recovered from COVID-19. Both conserved end residues are part of each CDR3. D genes are given only for firm matches. Clone sizes are given selectively: once, few, many, or a class where the clone is expanded.

clone_size j_call d_call v_call cdr3_aa cdr3_nt
. TRBJ2-2 . TRBV2 CASQEYGELFF TGTGCCAGCCAGGAATACGGGGAGCTGTTTTTT
. TRBJ1-2 . TRBV7-4 CASTPGAKVGYTF TGTGCCAGCACCCCTGGGGCCAAGGTAGGCTACACCTTC
. TRBJ2-3 TRBD2 TRBV4-3 CASSHANRGADTQYF TGCGCCAGCAGCCACGCCAACCGGGGGGCAGATACGCAGTATTTT
. TRBJ2-7 TRBD2 TRBV7-2 CASSPQGRREPYSYEQYF TGTGCCAGCAGCCCGCAGGGAAGGCGGGAGCCCTACTCCTACGAGCAGTACTTC
. TRBJ2-7 . TRBV27 CASSFNRVYEQYF TGTGCCAGCAGTTTTAACAGGGTCTACGAGCAGTACTTC
. TRBJ2-7 . TRBV5-4 CASSLAMGHEQYF TGTGCCAGCAGCTTGGCTATGGGCCACGAGCAGTACTTC
. TRBJ2-5 . TRBV11-3 CASSPGPFDTQYF TGTGCCAGCAGCCCTGGCCCCTTCGATACCCAGTACTTC
. TRBJ1-2 TRBD1 TRBV11-2 CASSPWTGDALGGYTF TGTGCCAGCAGCCCCTGGACAGGGGACGCGCTCGGCGGCTACACCTTC
. TRBJ1-1 TRBD1 TRBV18 CASSKAGGLAFF TGTGCCAGCTCAAAGGCAGGGGGCTTGGCTTTCTTT
. TRBJ1-1 TRBD1 TRBV7-9 CASSLEGDRAGTEAFF TGTGCCAGCAGCTTAGAGGGGGACAGGGCGGGCACTGAAGCTTTCTTT
. TRBJ1-3 . TRBV6-1 CASSERGASGNTIYF TGTGCCAGCAGTGAACGGGGGGCGTCTGGAAACACCATATATTTT
. TRBJ2-7 TRBD1 TRBV27 CASRTSRGQGAYEQYF TGTGCCAGCAGAACATCCCGCGGACAGGGGGCCTACGAGCAGTACTTC
. TRBJ2-3 . TRBV1 CTSSGRTSGGVTDTQYF TGCACCAGCAGCGGCCGGACTAGCGGGGGGGTCACAGATACGCAGTATTTT
. TRBJ2-7 . TRBV7-8 CASSTAPRGTYEQYF TGTGCCAGCAGCACCGCCCCCCGGGGGACCTACGAGCAGTACTTC
. TRBJ2-3 . TRBV27 CASSLSARNTDTQYF TGTGCCAGCAGTTTATCGGCCAGGAACACAGATACGCAGTATTTT
. TRBJ2-5 . TRBV30 CAWSVSGQGYIEETQYF TGTGCCTGGAGTGTATCCGGGCAGGGTTACATTGAAGAGACCCAGTACTTC
. TRBJ2-1 TRBD2 TRBV12-5 CASGAGVGVNEQFF TGTGCTAGTGGGGCGGGAGTGGGGGTCAATGAGCAGTTCTTC
few TRBJ1-2 . TRBV5-5 CASSLGLNYGYTF TGTGCCAGCAGCTTGGGACTTAACTATGGCTACACCTTC
. TRBJ1-1 . TRBV27 CASSVFQGWAEAFF TGTGCCAGCAGTGTCTTCCAGGGATGGGCTGAAGCTTTCTTT
once TRBJ1-1 . TRBV25-1 CASSPERRGEAFF TGTGCCAGCAGCCCGGAGAGGAGAGGTGAAGCTTTCTTT
. TRBJ2-6 . TRBV28 CASSDLSGKTGANVLTF TGTGCCAGCAGTGACCTTTCGGGGAAAACAGGGGCCAACGTCCTGACTTTC
once TRBJ1-1 . TRBV9 CASSVGVRVNTEAFF TGTGCCAGCAGCGTAGGGGTTCGGGTGAACACTGAAGCTTTCTTT
. TRBJ2-7 TRBD2 TRBV11-2 CASSLVGREASYEQYF TGTGCCAGCAGCTTAGTTGGTCGGGAGGCCTCCTACGAGCAGTACTTC
. TRBJ2-5 TRBD2 TRBV3-1/TRBV3-2 CASSLDPGGRETQYF TGTGCCAGCAGCCTCGATCCGGGAGGACGCGAGACCCAGTACTTC
. TRBJ2-1 . TRBV27 CASSPGFSYNEQFF TGTGCCAGCAGTCCGGGGTTCTCCTACAATGAGCAGTTCTTC
few TRBJ1-2 . TRBV6-2/TRBV6-3 CASNPRLSGYGYTF TGTGCCAGCAACCCTCGCCTCAGTGGTTATGGCTACACCTTC
. TRBJ1-1 . TRBV19 CASSIRLGTGTEAFF TGTGCCAGTAGTATAAGGCTAGGAACGGGCACTGAAGCTTTCTTT
once TRBJ2-3 . TRBV27 CASSLGRQLLTDTQYF TGTGCCAGCAGCCTAGGACGACAGCTCCTCACAGATACGCAGTATTTT
. TRBJ1-6 TRBD1 TRBV5-6 CASSRGYRGSYNSPLHF TGTGCCAGCAGCCGAGGGTACAGGGGTTCCTATAATTCACCCCTCCACTTT
. TRBJ2-1 . TRBV4-3 CASSQEHFLTGHNEQFF TGCGCCAGCAGCCAGGAACACTTCCTTACTGGGCACAATGAGCAGTTCTTC
. TRBJ2-7 TRBD2 TRBV6-1 CASSAASGRPEQYF TGTGCCAGCAGTGCAGCTAGCGGGAGGCCCGAGCAGTACTTC
. TRBJ1-4 TRBD1 TRBV20-1 CSASISDRVLNEKLFF TGCAGTGCTAGTATATCGGACAGGGTTTTAAATGAAAAACTGTTTTTT
. TRBJ1-3 TRBD1 TRBV7-2 CASSRGPSGNTIYF TGTGCCAGTAGCAGGGGGCCCTCTGGAAACACCATATATTTT
. TRBJ2-1 TRBD2 TRBV24-1 CATSGQGGEQFF TGTGCCACCAGTGGGCAGGGAGGGGAGCAGTTCTTC
. TRBJ2-2 TRBD1 TRBV18 CASSPPRDRVIETNTGELFF TGTGCCAGCTCACCACCCCGGGACAGGGTGATTGAAACGAACACCGGGGAGCTGTTTTTT
. TRBJ1-4 TRBD1 TRBV7-9 CASSLDRVFYEKLFF TGTGCCAGCAGCCTAGACAGGGTGTTTTATGAAAAACTGTTTTTT
. TRBJ2-1 . TRBV4-2 CASSPIQAGPYNEQFF TGTGCCAGCAGCCCCATACAGGCGGGACCCTACAATGAGCAGTTCTTC
. TRBJ2-1 TRBD2 TRBV6-2/TRBV6-3 CASSSISGGRDLEQFF TGTGCCAGCAGTTCCATTAGCGGGGGCCGTGATCTTGAGCAGTTCTTC
. TRBJ1-5 . TRBV5-4 CASSLDGGSNQPQHF TGTGCCAGCAGCTTGGACGGGGGTAGCAATCAGCCCCAGCATTTT
. TRBJ2-2 TRBD2 TRBV6-2/TRBV6-3 CASSYVRGVVDTGELFF TGTGCCAGCAGTTATGTCCGGGGGGTCGTGGACACCGGGGAGCTGTTTTTT
. TRBJ2-2 . TRBV11-2 CASSLLRRTGELFF TGTGCCAGCAGCTTACTCAGGCGCACCGGGGAGCTGTTTTTT
. TRBJ1-1 . TRBV5-1 CASSLLTGTPSGAFF TGCGCCAGCAGCTTGTTAACCGGGACTCCCTCCGGGGCTTTCTTT
. TRBJ1-4 . TRBV18 CASSLWAPSSNNEKLFF TGTGCCAGCTCCCTCTGGGCCCCCTCCAGCAATAATGAAAAACTGTTTTTT
. TRBJ2-2 . TRBV27 CASRTGAVNTGELFF TGTGCCAGCAGGACCGGAGCCGTGAACACCGGGGAGCTGTTTTTT
. TRBJ2-1 TRBD2 TRBV7-2 CASSARSGAGYNEQFF TGTGCCAGCAGCGCCCGTAGCGGGGCAGGTTACAATGAGCAGTTCTTC
once TRBJ2-7 . TRBV9 CASSLGEAPYEQYF TGTGCCAGCAGCCTAGGAGAGGCCCCCTACGAGCAGTACTTC
. TRBJ2-5 TRBD1 TRBV30 CAWTSGGRETQYF TGTGCCTGGACATCAGGGGGCCGAGAGACCCAGTACTTC
. TRBJ1-1 . TRBV5-4 CASRTGTEAFF TGTGCCAGCCGAACCGGGACTGAAGCTTTCTTT
few TRBJ2-3 TRBD2 TRBV9 CASSVVGGRTDTQYF TGTGCCAGCAGCGTAGTGGGCGGGAGGACAGATACGCAGTATTTT
. TRBJ1-6 . TRBV5-8 CASSSNSPLHF TGTGCCAGCAGTTCAAATTCACCCCTCCACTTT